Listed here are 16 T cell receptor beta chains from one sample, sequenced in a study of cytomegalovirus exposure and HLA in healthy donors. TCRdb's copy holds only in-frame clones and misses some; the assay was immunoSEQ multiplex PCR. The repertoire holds 82,000 or so clones, 85% to 95% seen once, with about 0.7% in the top ten. The sample comprised PBMCs. These receptors all stem from a woman aged 18-29 years in good health and CMV-seronegative.

The table lists this clone with a count of one. The chain recombines TRBV5-1 with TRBJ2-5; 11 bases are a match to TRBD2. Trimming removed 0 bases from V and 5 bases from J; junction bases left unmatched: 12. The CDR3 length is 18 residues. CDR1 SGHRS and CDR2 YFSETQ come from the germline V gene. CDR3 nucleotide sequence: TGCGCCAGCAGCTTGGCGGGATTAGCGGGAGGGCTTGGTGAGACCCAGTACTTC. It yields the protein CASSLAGLAGGLGETQYF.

This chain joins TRBV7-2 and TRBJ2-7; D is perhaps TRBD1 (5 bases). CDR3 length: 16 residues. The germline gives CDR1 SGHTA, CDR2 FQGNSA. Trimming took 5 bases from V and 5 from J, leaving 22 bases between them. CDR3 protein: CASSRGHLALLDEQYF. The CDR3 DNA follows: TGTGCCAGCAGCCGCGGACACTTGGCCTTGCTGGACGAGCAGTACTTC.

The gene calls are TRBV5-6 and TRBJ1-1, with D possibly TRBD1 on 5 matching bases. The germline gives CDR1 SGHDT, CDR2 YYEEEE. Between the trimmed V and J ends, which lost 1 base and 0 bases, there was a span of 13 bases. The CDR3 runs 16 residues. CDR3 nucleotides: TGTGCCAGCAGCTTGTTTATAGGGGCCATGAACACTGAAGCTTTCTTT. Protein: CASSLFIGAMNTEAFF. Supplemented by reference TRBV5-6 and TRBJ1-1, the full variable domain reads DAGVTQSPTHLIKTRGQQVTLRCSPKSGHDTVSWYQQALGQGPQFIFQYYEEEERQRGNFPDRFSGHQFPNYSSELNVNALLLGDSALYLCASSLFIGAMNTEAFFGQGTRLTVV.

The chain links TRBV11-3 to TRBJ2-1; 10 bases are a match to TRBD2. V dropped 1 base and J dropped 9; count of bases not matched to a gene: 9. There are 16 residues in the CDR3. Germline CDR1 SGHNT, CDR2 YENEEA. The CDR3 here is CASSLGTSGASGEQFF. CDR3 coding DNA: TGTGCCAGCAGCTTAGGGACTAGCGGCGCCTCGGGTGAGCAGTTCTTC.

The chain carries TRBV5-1 and TRBJ1-2, with a tentative D call TRBD1 (6 bases). The germline CDR1 and CDR2 sequences are SGHRS and YFSETQ. The V and J ends lost 0 bases and 5 bases respectively, with 11 bases between them. The CDR3 totals 14 residues. CDR3 in amino acids: CASSLEGGGYGYTF. CDR3 nucleotide sequence: TGCGCCAGCAGCTTGGAAGGGGGAGGGTATGGCTACACCTTC.

The rearrangement uses TRBV4-1 and TRBJ2-1, with a possible D match to TRBD1 (5 bases). Germline CDR1 is MGHRA and CDR2 is YSYEKL. Trimming pared 4 bases from V and 8 bases from J, leaving 12 bases between. CDR3 length: 13 amino acids. CDR3 region: CASSPQGEDEQFF. The CDR3 nucleotides read TGCGCCAGCAGCCCCCAGGGCGAAGATGAGCAGTTCTTC.

Notes on this clone: Other nucleotide sequences in the sample specify the same CDR3. This chain joins TRBV27 and TRBJ2-1, with D maybe TRBD1 (6 bases). Germline V gene lookup returns CDR1 MNHEY and CDR2 SMNVEV (reference sequence). The CDR3 spans 15 residues. The V end lost 0 bases, the J end lost 4 bases, and 10 bases lay between the germline ends. The CDR3 spells CASSLSAGAYNEQFF. DNA of the CDR3: TGTGCCAGCAGTTTATCGGCAGGGGCATACAATGAGCAGTTCTTC.

V is TRBV5-4 and J is TRBJ2-7; 7 bases align to TRBD1. Per the germline V gene, CDR1 is SGHNT and CDR2 is YYREEE (reference sequence). The CDR3 consists of 15 residues. V was clipped by 0 bases and J by 2 bases; unmatched bases: 5. The CDR3 loop is CASSLADRATYEQYF. The CDR3 DNA reads TGTGCCAGCAGCTTGGCCGACAGGGCAACCTACGAGCAGTACTTC.

V gene TRBV12-5 combines with J gene TRBJ2-7; D is possibly TRBD2 (7 bases). Trimming removed 1 base at V and 3 bases at J, with 13 bases between. The CDR3 runs to 15 residues. Germline V gives CDR1 LGHNT, CDR2 FRNRAP. For the CDR3, the DNA is TGTGCTAGTGGTTTGGATGGGGAGGGACACTACGAGCAGTACTTC. Residues: CASGLDGEGHYEQYF.

The chain uses TRBV2 and TRBJ2-7, with D hard to call. Germline CDR1 SNHLY, CDR2 FYNNEI. The CDR3 is made up of 13 amino acids. The ends were cut back, 7 bases at V and 4 bases at J, with 14 bases in the middle. The CDR3 here is CASMETNLYEQYF. In nucleotides, the CDR3 is TGTGCCAGCATGGAGACGAATCTATACGAGCAGTACTTC.

The chain links TRBV5-6 to TRBJ1-1; 8 bases fit TRBD1. This CDR3 has 14 residues. Looked up from germline, CDR1 is SGHDT and CDR2 is YYEEEE. V lost 2 bases to trimming and J lost 4 bases; unmatched junction nucleotides: 4. The CDR3 reads CASSFQGAGTEAFF. The CDR3 bases are TGTGCCAGCAGCTTTCAGGGGGCCGGCACTGAAGCTTTCTTT.

This rearrangement joins TRBV2 to TRBJ1-2; 7 bases are shared with TRBD1. The CDR3 sequence is 15 residues long. The trim removed 0 bases at V and 6 bases at J, leaving 7 bases unmatched. Germline values: CDR1 SNHLY, CDR2 FYNNEI. The CDR3 coding sequence is TGTGCCAGCAGTGAAGCGCTTCAAGGGGGCAATGGCTACACCTTC. Protein sequence: CASSEALQGGNGYTF.

The chain couples TRBV28 to TRBJ2-7, with 11 bases identical to TRBD1. The length of the CDR3 is 14 residues. CDR1 is MDHEN and CDR2 is SYDVKM in the germline V gene. With 5 bases clipped from V and 4 bases from J, the junction kept 4 bases outside the gene matches. The CDR3 protein is CASSTGTGGYEQYF. In DNA form, the CDR3 reads TGTGCCAGCAGTACCGGGACAGGGGGTTACGAGCAGTACTTC.

The chain links TRBV2 to TRBJ1-1; D is unresolved. Trimming removed 6 bases at V and 1 base at J, with 12 bases between. Germline CDR1 SNHLY, CDR2 FYNNEI. This CDR3 contains 14 residues. The CDR3 reads CASSKNPGNTEAFF. In DNA, the CDR3 is TGTGCCAGCAGCAAGAATCCAGGGAACACTGAAGCTTTCTTT.

V is TRBV18 and J is TRBJ2-1; 7 bases are shared with TRBD1. Unmatched junction bases numbered 18, after V lost 7 bases and J lost 9 bases. This CDR3 is 16 amino acids long. CDR1 and CDR2 from the germline V gene are KGHSH and LQKENI. CDR3 sequence reads: CASLTRRGTESGEQFF. CDR3 DNA sequence: TGTGCCAGCTTAACCCGAAGAGGGACAGAAAGTGGTGAGCAGTTCTTC.

The V call is TRBV6-5, the J call TRBJ1-1, with D tentatively TRBD1 (6 bases). Germline V gene data show CDR1 as MNHEY and CDR2 as SVGAGI. There are 13 residues in the CDR3. The V gene lost 6 bases and the J gene lost 1 base, with 9 bases spanning the gap. The CDR3 bases are TGTGCCAGCAGAGACAGGACGAACACTGAAGCTTTCTTT. Translated: CASRDRTNTEAFF.